These T cell receptor beta chains were read from a single sample in a study of T cell responses to AZD1222 COVID-19 vaccine. Clones were read by immunoSEQ multiplex PCR, and TCRdb kept only the in-frame ones, dropping some. The sample includes over 150,000 clones, about 93% of them seen just once. Material: peripheral blood, obtained 28 days after the second dose of the MenACWY control vaccine. These TCRs come from an adult who received the MenACWY meningococcal vaccine as a control. Each CDR3 is given with its conserved first and last residue. A D gene is named only where the DNA matches it firmly. A row's size may be missing; if present it is once, few, many or a size class.

NA | TRBJ1-1 | TRBV4-3 | NA | TGCGCCAGCAGCCAGGGCCCAGGGGACACTGAAGCTTTCTTT | CASSQGPGDTEAFF
NA | TRBJ2-1 | TRBV5-1 | TRBD2 | TGCGCCAGCAGGCTAACGGGGGGGACCTACAATGAGCAGTTCTTC | CASRLTGGTYNEQFF
NA | TRBJ1-5 | TRBV27 | NA | TGTGCCAGCAGTTCTGGACGGGGTAATCAGCCCCAGCATTTT | CASSSGRGNQPQHF
once | TRBJ2-7 | TRBV28 | TRBD1 | TGTGCCAGCAGTTCATCTGACAGGGGGCTTTCCTACGAGCAGTACTTC | CASSSSDRGLSYEQYF
NA | TRBJ1-1 | TRBV7-2 | NA | TGTGCCAGCAGCTTAGGTCGGGGAAGTTGGACTGAAGCTTTCTTT | CASSLGRGSWTEAFF
NA | TRBJ1-2 | TRBV19 | TRBD1 | TGTGCCAGTAGTAGACAGGGAAACAGCGGTGGCTACACCTTC | CASSRQGNSGGYTF
NA | TRBJ2-7 | TRBV6-1 | NA | TGTGCCAGCAGTGAAGCGGCAGGAGCGTACTTC | CASSEAAGAYF
NA | TRBJ2-7 | TRBV30 | TRBD1 | TGTGCCTGGAACAGGGGCTCCTACGAGCAGTACTTC | CAWNRGSYEQYF
once | TRBJ2-3 | TRBV4-3 | TRBD2 | TGCGCCAGCAGCCAGAGGCTAGCGGGGGTGGATACGCAGTATTTT | CASSQRLAGVDTQYF
NA | TRBJ1-2 | TRBV10-3 | TRBD1 | TGTGCCTCTCGGTGGGACAGGGGGTATGGCTACACCTTC | CASRWDRGYGYTF
NA | TRBJ2-7 | TRBV10-3 | TRBD1 | TGTGCCATCAGTCGAGAGACAGGGTACACCTACGAGCAGTACTTC | CAISRETGYTYEQYF
NA | TRBJ1-4 | TRBV5-1 | NA | TGCGCCAGCAGGATGTCCCCCAGAGCAACTAATGAAAAACTGTTTTTT | CASRMSPRATNEKLFF
NA | TRBJ2-1 | TRBV4-1 | TRBD2 | TGCGCCAGCAGCCAAGACCCCGGGAGGGCGGGGGATTACAATGAGCAGTTCTTC | CASSQDPGRAGDYNEQFF
NA | TRBJ2-1 | TRBV10-3 | NA | TGTGCCATCAGGGGCGACTCCTACAATGAGCAGTTCTTC | CAIRGDSYNEQFF
once | TRBJ2-5 | TRBV10-3 | TRBD1 | TGTGCCATTGGACAGGGGCAAGAGACCCAGTACTTC | CAIGQGQETQYF
NA | TRBJ2-2 | TRBV7-8 | NA | TGTGCCAGCAGCCGGGCCAGGATGAACACCGGGGAGCTGTTTTTT | CASSRARMNTGELFF
NA | TRBJ2-5 | TRBV3-1/TRBV3-2 | TRBD2 | TGTGCCAGCAGCCAAGGAATGATCGGCGGGGGGGCCGGGGAGACCCAGTACTTC | CASSQGMIGGGAGETQYF
NA | TRBJ2-6 | TRBV2 | NA | TGTGCCAGCACCGTTGACAGCTCTGGGGCCAACGTCCTGACTTTC | CASTVDSSGANVLTF
NA | TRBJ1-2 | TRBV7-9 | TRBD1 | TGTGCCAGCAGCCCGGGGAGTGGACAGGGGATAGGCGGCTACACCTTC | CASSPGSGQGIGGYTF
NA | TRBJ1-5 | TRBV15 | TRBD1 | TGTGCCACCAGCAGGGAGGGACAGGGCACTCAGCCCCAGCATTTT | CATSREGQGTQPQHF
NA | TRBJ2-7 | TRBV30 | NA | TGTGCCTGGAGTGTAGTGGGGGAGCAGTACTTC | CAWSVVGEQYF
NA | TRBJ1-1 | TRBV5-1 | TRBD1 | TGCGCCAGCAGTCGGACAGGGGGCGGTCTTGACACTGAAGCTTTCTTT | CASSRTGGGLDTEAFF
NA | TRBJ1-1 | TRBV6-5 | NA | TGTGCCAGCAGTTACTCGAAGGAGGGACGGGCTTTCTTT | CASSYSKEGRAFF
NA | TRBJ2-7 | TRBV4-1 | TRBD2 | TGCGCCAGCAGCCAAGATAGCGGGGGACCCCTCTCCTACGAGCAGTACTTC | CASSQDSGGPLSYEQYF
NA | TRBJ2-1 | TRBV20-1 | NA | TGCAGTGCTAGTTTTTACAATGAGCAGTTCTTC | CSASFYNEQFF
NA | TRBJ1-2 | TRBV18 | NA | TGTGCCAGCTCACCCCCGGGTTGGGGCTACACCTTC | CASSPPGWGYTF
NA | TRBJ2-7 | TRBV12-3/TRBV12-4 | NA | TGTGCCAGCAGTGAACGGGGGCAAGACACTATTCATTTC | CASSERGQDTIHF
NA | TRBJ2-2 | TRBV7-2 | NA | TGTGCCAGCAGCTTAGTAACAGGGCCCGGGGAGCTGTTTTTT | CASSLVTGPGELFF
NA | TRBJ2-2 | TRBV5-1 | NA | TGCGCCAGCAGCCCCCCGTCTCCCTGGGGGTTAACCGGGGAGCTGTTTTTT | CASSPPSPWGLTGELFF
NA | TRBJ2-1 | TRBV19 | TRBD1 | TGTGCCAGTACTTCAGGGGGCAGAACCTACAATGAGCAGTTCTTC | CASTSGGRTYNEQFF
NA | TRBJ1-2 | TRBV7-2 | NA | TGTGCCAGCAGCTTCTACGGGACCCCTGAGGTCTATGGCTACACCTTC | CASSFYGTPEVYGYTF
NA | TRBJ1-1 | TRBV28 | TRBD1 | TGTGCCAGCAGTCCAGGGGACAGCACTGAAGCTTTCTTT | CASSPGDSTEAFF
NA | TRBJ2-3 | TRBV9 | NA | TGTGCCAGCAGCGTAGGGGGGGGCCTCGTAGATACGCAGTATTTT | CASSVGGGLVDTQYF
NA | TRBJ1-3 | TRBV15 | NA | TGTGCCACCAGCAGAGATGGTGACACCATATATTTT | CATSRDGDTIYF
NA | TRBJ2-5 | TRBV2 | NA | TGTGCCAGCAGTGTAGGACCCAGAGAGACCCAGTACTTC | CASSVGPRETQYF
NA | TRBJ1-5 | TRBV5-6 | TRBD1 | TGTGCCAGCAGCCCTCATGGACAGGGTCCCAATCAGCCCCAGCATTTT | CASSPHGQGPNQPQHF
NA | TRBJ1-1 | TRBV4-1 | NA | TGCGCCAGCAGCCAAGACGACAGCGTGAACACTGAAGCTTTCTTT | CASSQDDSVNTEAFF
NA | TRBJ2-1 | TRBV13 | NA | TGTGCCAGCACCACCCACAGGGCAAGCAATGAGCAGTTCTTC | CASTTHRASNEQFF
NA | TRBJ1-2 | TRBV28 | NA | TGTGCCAGCAGTTTCCGGGCAGGGAGGATAGGCTACACCTTC | CASSFRAGRIGYTF
NA | TRBJ1-3 | TRBV20-1 | NA | TGCAGTGCTTCAGTGGGAAACACCATATATTTT | CSASVGNTIYF
NA | TRBJ1-1 | TRBV12-3/TRBV12-4 | NA | TGTGCCAGCAGTTTTAGGGGTAACCCTGAAGCTTTCTTT | CASSFRGNPEAFF
once | TRBJ1-1 | TRBV3-1/TRBV3-2 | NA | TGTGCCAGCAGCCAAGCTTCGGCAGGATCGGCTTTCTTT | CASSQASAGSAFF
NA | TRBJ1-1 | TRBV5-4 | NA | TGTGCCAGCAGCTTGGAGGGAATTATGAACACTGAAGCTTTCTTT | CASSLEGIMNTEAFF
NA | TRBJ1-5 | TRBV19 | TRBD1 | TGTGCCAGTAGGACAACAGGGGTTAGTAATCAGCCCCAGCATTTT | CASRTTGVSNQPQHF
NA | TRBJ2-6 | TRBV6-5 | NA | TGTGCCAGCAGACAGAGCTCTGGGGCCAACGTCCTGACTTTC | CASRQSSGANVLTF
NA | TRBJ1-4 | TRBV7-6 | NA | TGTGCCAGCAGCCCTAGGGGTACTGAAAAACTGTTTTTT | CASSPRGTEKLFF
NA | TRBJ1-1 | TRBV30 | NA | TGTGCCTGGGCGGGGCAGGGGAGAGCTGAAGCTTTCTTT | CAWAGQGRAEAFF
NA | TRBJ1-4 | TRBV4-1 | NA | TGCGCCAGCAGACCCGGGACATGGGATGAAAAACTGTTTTTT | CASRPGTWDEKLFF
NA | TRBJ1-1 | TRBV19 | NA | TGTGCCAGTAGTATTGGGCAGGTGAACACTGAAGCTTTCTTT | CASSIGQVNTEAFF
NA | TRBJ2-7 | TRBV6-1 | TRBD1 | TGTGCCAGCAGTGAAGGGGACAGGGGCTCCTACGAGCAGTACTTC | CASSEGDRGSYEQYF
NA | TRBJ1-1 | TRBV6-5 | NA | TGTGCCAGCAGTTACTCGAATCGGGGCATGAACACTGAAGCTTTCTTT | CASSYSNRGMNTEAFF
NA | TRBJ1-6 | TRBV6-5 | NA | TGTGCCAGCAGACTAGGGGACTCACCCCTCCACTTT | CASRLGDSPLHF